The 7 T cell receptor beta chains given below trace back to one sample, sequenced in a study of cytomegalovirus exposure and HLA in healthy donors. It was with 60 Vbeta and 13 Jbeta primers that the PCR ran. The repertoire was sequenced with immunoSEQ multiplex PCR; TCRdb's copy has only in-frame clones and lacks some. The sample includes roughly 110,000 clones, 70% of them seen just once. The sequenced sample was PBMCs. These receptors originate from a man aged 25-40 years in good health and CMV-seropositive.

The genes are TRBV25-1 and TRBJ1-2; 7 bases line up with TRBD1. Trimming cost V 3 bases and J 4 bases; bases outside gene matches: 11. CDR1 is MGHDK, CDR2 SYGVNS, per germline. The CDR3 sequence is 16 residues long. The CDR3 DNA reads TGTGCCAGCAGTGATCGCGAGGGGGCGATCCCCTATGGCTACACCTTC. Translated: CASSDREGAIPYGYTF.

The V call is TRBV6-1, the J call TRBJ1-4; possible D gene TRBD1, 5 bases. Germline V gene sequence: CDR1 MNHNS, CDR2 SASEGT. CDR3 length: 19 residues. Trimming took off 2 bases at V and 4 bases at J, with 23 bases between the two ends. The CDR3, as DNA: TGTGCCAGCAGTGAAACTCCAGTTCCAAGACAGATAAGTAATGAAAAACTGTTTTTT. Its protein product is CASSETPVPRQISNEKLFF.

V gene TRBV7-3 combines with J gene TRBJ1-2; no firm D call. The ends were cut back, 1 base at V and 3 bases at J, with 9 bases in the middle. Germline CDR1 SGHTA, CDR2 FQGTGA. This CDR3 contains 14 residues. The CDR3 sequence: CASSLNPSYYGYTF. The CDR3 DNA follows: TGTGCCAGCAGCTTAAACCCGAGTTACTATGGCTACACCTTC. Full variable domain (outside the CDR3, taken from reference TRBV7-3 and TRBJ1-2): GAGVSQTPSNKVTEKGKYVELRCDPISGHTALYWYRQSLGQGPEFLIYFQGTGAADDSGLPNDRFFAVRPEGSVSTLKIQRTERGDSAVYLCASSLNPSYYGYTFGSGTRLTVV.

The V call is TRBV6-1, the J call TRBJ2-2; possible D gene TRBD2, 7 bases. V was cut by 9 bases and J by 3 bases, with 14 bases left in between. The V gene's germline CDR1 is MNHNS and CDR2 SASEGT. CDR3 length: 14 residues. The CDR3 reads CARGGETDTGELFF. As DNA, the CDR3 is TGTGCCAGAGGGGGGGAGACAGACACCGGGGAGCTGTTTTTT.

This clone was found once. The V and J genes are TRBV5-4 and TRBJ1-4; TRBD1 might be the D (5 bases). Trimming left V 4 bases short and J 8 bases short, with 15 bases between. This CDR3 contains 14 residues. The germline V gene has CDR1 SGHNT and CDR2 YYREEE (reference sequence). Written as DNA, the CDR3 is TGTGCCAGCAGCGTCGGGGCCGGAGGGGAAAAACTGTTTTTT. It codes for CASSVGAGGEKLFF.

The gene calls are TRBV7-2 and TRBJ1-4; D remains ambiguous. The CDR3 length is 13 residues. The ends were cut back, 3 bases at V and 2 bases at J, with 4 bases in the middle. CDR1 and CDR2 (germline): SGHTA, FQGNSA. The CDR3 DNA sequence: TGTGCCAGCAGCTTTTCGACTAATGAAAAACTGTTTTTT. Its protein is CASSFSTNEKLFF.

The chain is built from TRBV9 and TRBJ2-1, with 7 positions matching TRBD1. V shed 3 bases and J 0 bases; nucleotides not matched to a gene: 6. The CDR3 extends over 16 amino acids. From germline, CDR1 is SGDLS and CDR2 YYNGEE. The CDR3 here is CASSARQGSSYNEQFF. DNA for the CDR3: TGTGCCAGCAGCGCTAGACAGGGAAGCTCCTACAATGAGCAGTTCTTC.